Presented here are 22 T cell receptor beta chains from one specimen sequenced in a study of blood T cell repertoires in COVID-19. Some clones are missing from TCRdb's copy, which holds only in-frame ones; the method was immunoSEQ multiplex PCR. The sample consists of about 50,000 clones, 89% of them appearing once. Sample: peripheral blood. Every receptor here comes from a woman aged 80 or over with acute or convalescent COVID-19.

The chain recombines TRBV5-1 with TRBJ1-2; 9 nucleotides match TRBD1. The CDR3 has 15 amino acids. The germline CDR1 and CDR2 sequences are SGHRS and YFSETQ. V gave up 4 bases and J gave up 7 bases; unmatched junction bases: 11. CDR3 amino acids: CASSPRTGEGSGYTF. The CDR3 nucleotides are TGCGCCAGCAGCCCACGGACAGGGGAAGGGTCTGGCTACACCTTC. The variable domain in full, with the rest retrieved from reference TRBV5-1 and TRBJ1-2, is KAGVTQTPRYLIKTRGQQVTLSCSPISGHRSVSWYQQTPGQGLQFLFEYFSETQRNKGNFPGRFSGRQFSNSRSEMNVSTLELGDSALYLCASSPRTGEGSGYTFGSGTRLTVV.

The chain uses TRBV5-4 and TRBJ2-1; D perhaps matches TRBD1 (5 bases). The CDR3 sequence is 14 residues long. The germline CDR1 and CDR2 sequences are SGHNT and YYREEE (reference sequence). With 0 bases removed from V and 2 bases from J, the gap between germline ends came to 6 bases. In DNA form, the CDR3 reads TGTGCCAGCAGCTTGGAAGGGGCCTACAATGAGCAGTTCTTC. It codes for CASSLEGAYNEQFF.

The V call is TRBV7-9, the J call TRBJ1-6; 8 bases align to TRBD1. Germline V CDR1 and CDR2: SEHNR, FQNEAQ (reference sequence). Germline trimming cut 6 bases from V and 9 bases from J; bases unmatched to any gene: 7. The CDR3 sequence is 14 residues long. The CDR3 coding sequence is TGTGCCAGCAGTTCCGGGACAGGATCTTCACCCCTCCACTTT. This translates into CASSSGTGSSPLHF.

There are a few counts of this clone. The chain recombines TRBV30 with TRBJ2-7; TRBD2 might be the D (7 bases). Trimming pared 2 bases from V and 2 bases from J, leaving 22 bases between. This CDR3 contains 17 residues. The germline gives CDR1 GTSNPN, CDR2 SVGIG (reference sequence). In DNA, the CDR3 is TGTGCCTGGAGTCTCTTGAGTCCCACAGGGACTACCTACGAGCAGTACTTC. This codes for CAWSLLSPTGTTYEQYF.

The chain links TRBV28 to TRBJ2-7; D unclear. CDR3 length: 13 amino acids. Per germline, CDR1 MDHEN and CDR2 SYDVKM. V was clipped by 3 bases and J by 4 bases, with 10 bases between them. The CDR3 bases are TGTGCCAGCAGTTTGGGCGCCCCTTACGAGCAGTACGTC. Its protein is CASSLGAPYEQYV.

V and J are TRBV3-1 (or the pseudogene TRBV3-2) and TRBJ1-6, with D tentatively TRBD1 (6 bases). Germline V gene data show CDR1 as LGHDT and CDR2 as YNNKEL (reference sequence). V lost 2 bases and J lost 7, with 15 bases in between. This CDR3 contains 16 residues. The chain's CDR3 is CASSQSRDRQNSPLHF. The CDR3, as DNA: TGTGCCAGCAGCCAATCCCGAGACAGGCAAAATTCACCCCTCCACTTT.

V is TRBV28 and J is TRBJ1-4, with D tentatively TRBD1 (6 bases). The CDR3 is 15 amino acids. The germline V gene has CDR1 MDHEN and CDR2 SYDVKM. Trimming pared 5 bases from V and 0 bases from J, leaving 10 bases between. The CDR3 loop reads CASSRDTTTNEKLFF. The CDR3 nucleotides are TGTGCCAGCAGTCGGGACACCACAACTAATGAAAAACTGTTTTTT.

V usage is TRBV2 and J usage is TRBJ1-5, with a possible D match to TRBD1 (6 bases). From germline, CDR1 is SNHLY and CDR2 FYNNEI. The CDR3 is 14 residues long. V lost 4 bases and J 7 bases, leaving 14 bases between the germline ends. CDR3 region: CASSAQGDGQPQHF. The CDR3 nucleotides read TGTGCCAGCAGTGCACAGGGTGACGGGCAGCCCCAGCATTTT. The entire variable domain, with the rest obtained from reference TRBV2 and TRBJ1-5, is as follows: EPEVTQTPSHQVTQMGQEVILRCVPISNHLYFYWYRQILGQKVEFLVSFYNNEISEKSEIFDDQFSVERPDGSNFTLKIRSTKLEDSAMYFCASSAQGDGQPQHFGDGTRLSIL.

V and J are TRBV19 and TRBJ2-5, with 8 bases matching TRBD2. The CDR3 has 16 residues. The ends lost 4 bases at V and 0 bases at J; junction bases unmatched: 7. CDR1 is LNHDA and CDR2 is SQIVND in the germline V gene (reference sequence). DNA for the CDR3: TGTGCCAGTAGTACCCGGGGAGCGGGGGACCAAGAGACCCAGTACTTC. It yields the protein CASSTRGAGDQETQYF.

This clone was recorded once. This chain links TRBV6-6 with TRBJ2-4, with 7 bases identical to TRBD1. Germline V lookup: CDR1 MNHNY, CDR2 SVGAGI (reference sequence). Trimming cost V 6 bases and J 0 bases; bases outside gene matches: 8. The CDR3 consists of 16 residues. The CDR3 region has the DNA TGTGCCAGCAGACCTAACAGGGGCCTAGCCAAAAACATTCAGTACTTC. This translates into CASRPNRGLAKNIQYF.

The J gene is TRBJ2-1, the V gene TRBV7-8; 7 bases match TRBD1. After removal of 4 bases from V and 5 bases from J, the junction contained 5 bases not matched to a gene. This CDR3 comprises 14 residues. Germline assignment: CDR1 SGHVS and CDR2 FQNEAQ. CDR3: CASSSGTANNEQFF. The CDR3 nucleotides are TGTGCCAGCAGCTCCGGGACAGCAAACAATGAGCAGTTCTTC.

The CDR3 sequence is CASSTGHGLKEQFF. In nucleotides, the CDR3 is TGTGCCAGCAGCACCGGACACGGGCTTAAGGAGCAGTTCTTC. The chain uses TRBV7-6 and TRBJ2-1; TRBD1 might be the D (5 bases). CDR3 size: 14 residues. V gave up 5 bases and J gave up 10 bases, with 18 bases separating them. Per the germline V gene, CDR1 is SGHVS and CDR2 is FNYEAQ. Together with reference TRBV7-6 and TRBJ2-1, the CDR3 gives the full variable domain: GAGVSQSPRYKVTKRGQDVALRCDPISGHVSLYWYRQALGQGPEFLTYFNYEAQQDKSGLPNDRFSAERPEGSISTLTIQRTEQRDSAMYRCASSTGHGLKEQFFGPGTRLTVL.

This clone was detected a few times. CDR3: CASSAEEAGGNSPLHF. CDR3 DNA sequence: TGTGCCAGCTCAGCCGAGGAGGCAGGAGGAAATTCACCCCTCCACTTT. The rearrangement links TRBV18 to TRBJ1-6; D remains unclear. Germline V gene data show CDR1 as KGHSH and CDR2 as LQKENI. V was clipped by 5 bases and J by 7 bases, with 18 bases between them. This CDR3 is 16 amino acids long.

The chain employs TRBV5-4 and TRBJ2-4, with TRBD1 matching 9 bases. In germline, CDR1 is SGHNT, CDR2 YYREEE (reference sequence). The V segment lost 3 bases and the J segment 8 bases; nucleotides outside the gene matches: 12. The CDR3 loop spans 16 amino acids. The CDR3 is CASSWGQGETSDIQYF. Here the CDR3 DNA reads TGTGCCAGCAGCTGGGGACAGGGCGAAACCTCGGACATTCAGTACTTC. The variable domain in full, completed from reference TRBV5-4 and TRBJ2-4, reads ETGVTQSPTHLIKTRGQQVTLRCSSQSGHNTVSWYQQALGQGPQFIFQYYREEENGRGNFPPRFSGLQFPNYSSELNVNALELDDSALYLCASSWGQGETSDIQYFGAGTRLSVL.

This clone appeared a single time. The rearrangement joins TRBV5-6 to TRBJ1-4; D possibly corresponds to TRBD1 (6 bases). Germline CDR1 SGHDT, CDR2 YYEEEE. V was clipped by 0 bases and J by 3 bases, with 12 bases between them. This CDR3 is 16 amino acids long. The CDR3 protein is CASSLGVPGANEKLFF. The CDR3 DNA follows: TGTGCCAGCAGCTTGGGGGTGCCAGGGGCTAATGAAAAACTGTTTTTT.

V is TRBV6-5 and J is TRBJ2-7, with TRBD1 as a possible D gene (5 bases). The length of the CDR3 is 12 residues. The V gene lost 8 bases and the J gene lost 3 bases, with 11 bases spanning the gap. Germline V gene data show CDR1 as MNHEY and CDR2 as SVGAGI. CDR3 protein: CASSKQGYEQYV. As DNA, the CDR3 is TGTGCCAGCTCTAAGCAGGGCTACGAGCAGTACGTC.

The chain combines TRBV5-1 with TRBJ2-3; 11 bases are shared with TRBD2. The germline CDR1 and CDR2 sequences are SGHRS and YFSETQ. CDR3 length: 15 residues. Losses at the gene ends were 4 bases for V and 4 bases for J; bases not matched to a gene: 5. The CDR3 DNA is TGCGCCAGCAGCGAGGGACTAGCGGCCTCAGATACGCAGTATTTT. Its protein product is CASSEGLAASDTQYF.

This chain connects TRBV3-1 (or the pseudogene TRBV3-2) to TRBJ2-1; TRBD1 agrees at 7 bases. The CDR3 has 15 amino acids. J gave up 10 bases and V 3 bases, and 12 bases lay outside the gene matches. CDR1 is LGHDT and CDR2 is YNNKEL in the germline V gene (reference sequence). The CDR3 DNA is TGTGCCAGCAGCCACCTTTGGGACAGTATTAAAGAGCAGTTCTTC. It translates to CASSHLWDSIKEQFF.

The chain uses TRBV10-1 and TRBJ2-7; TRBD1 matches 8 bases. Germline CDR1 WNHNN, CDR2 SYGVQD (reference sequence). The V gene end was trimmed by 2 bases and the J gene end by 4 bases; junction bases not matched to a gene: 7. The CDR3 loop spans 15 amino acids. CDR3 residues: CASSEPGTGIYEQYF. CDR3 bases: TGCGCCAGCAGTGAGCCGGGGACAGGCATATACGAGCAGTACTTC.

This CDR3 is CASSRGQGNNSPLHF. As DNA, the CDR3 is TGCGCCAGCAGCCGGGGACAGGGGAATAATTCACCCCTCCACTTT. The chain is built from TRBV5-1 and TRBJ1-6; 10 nucleotides line up with TRBD1. This CDR3 is built from 15 residues. V shed 4 bases and J 5 bases; nucleotides not matched to a gene: 3. CDR1 is SGHRS and CDR2 is YFSETQ in the germline V gene.

CDR3 coding DNA: TGTGCCAGTAGCAATTTGGACAGGAATCAGCCCCAGCATTTT. This codes for CASSNLDRNQPQHF. The chain recombines TRBV19 with TRBJ1-5; 7 nucleotides match TRBD1. V lost 6 bases and J lost 4; bases outside the gene matches: 6. CDR3 length equals 14 residues. The germline CDR1 and CDR2 sequences are LNHDA and SQIVND (reference sequence).

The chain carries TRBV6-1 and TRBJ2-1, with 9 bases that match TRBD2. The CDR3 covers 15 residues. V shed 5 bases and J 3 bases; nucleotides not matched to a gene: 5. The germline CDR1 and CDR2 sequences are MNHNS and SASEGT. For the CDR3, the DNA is TGTGCCAGCAGTCCGAGCGGGGGGTTCTACAATGAGCAGTTCTTC. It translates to CASSPSGGFYNEQFF.